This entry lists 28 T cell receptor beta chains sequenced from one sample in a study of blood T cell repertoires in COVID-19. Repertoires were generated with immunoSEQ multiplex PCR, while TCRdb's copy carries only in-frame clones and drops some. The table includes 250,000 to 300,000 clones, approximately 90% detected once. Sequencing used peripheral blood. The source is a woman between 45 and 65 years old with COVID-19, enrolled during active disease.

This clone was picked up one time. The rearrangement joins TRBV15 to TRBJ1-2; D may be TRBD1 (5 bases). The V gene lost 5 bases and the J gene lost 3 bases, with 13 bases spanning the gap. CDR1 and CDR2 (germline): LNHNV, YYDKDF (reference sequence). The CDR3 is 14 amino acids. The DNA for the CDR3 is TGTGCCACCAGCTCCGAGGGACTGCACTATGGCTACACCTTC. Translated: CATSSEGLHYGYTF.

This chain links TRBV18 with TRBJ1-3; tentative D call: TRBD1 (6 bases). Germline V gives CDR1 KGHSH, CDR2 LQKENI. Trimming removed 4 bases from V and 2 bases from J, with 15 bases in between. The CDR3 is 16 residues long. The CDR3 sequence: CASSHPGRGTGNTIYF. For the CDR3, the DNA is TGTGCCAGCTCACACCCGGGAAGGGGGACTGGAAACACCATATATTTT.

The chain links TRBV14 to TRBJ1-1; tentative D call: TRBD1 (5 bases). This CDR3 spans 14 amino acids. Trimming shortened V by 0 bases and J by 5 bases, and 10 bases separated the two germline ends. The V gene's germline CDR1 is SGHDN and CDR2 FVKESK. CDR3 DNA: TGTGCCAGCAGCCAAGATCCCAGGGTTACTGAAGCTTTCTTT. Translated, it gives CASSQDPRVTEAFF.

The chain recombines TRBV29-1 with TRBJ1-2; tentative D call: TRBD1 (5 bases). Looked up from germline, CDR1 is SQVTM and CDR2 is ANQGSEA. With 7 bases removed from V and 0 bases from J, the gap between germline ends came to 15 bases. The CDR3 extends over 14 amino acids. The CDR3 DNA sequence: TGCAGCGCTGGGGGGGTCCGGGCTAACTATGGCTACACCTTC. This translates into CSAGGVRANYGYTF.

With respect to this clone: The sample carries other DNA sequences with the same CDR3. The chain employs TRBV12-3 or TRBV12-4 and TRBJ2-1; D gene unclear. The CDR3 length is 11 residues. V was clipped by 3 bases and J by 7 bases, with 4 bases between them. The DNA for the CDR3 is TGTGCCAGCAGTTTTATTAATGAGCAGTTCTTC. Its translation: CASSFINEQFF.

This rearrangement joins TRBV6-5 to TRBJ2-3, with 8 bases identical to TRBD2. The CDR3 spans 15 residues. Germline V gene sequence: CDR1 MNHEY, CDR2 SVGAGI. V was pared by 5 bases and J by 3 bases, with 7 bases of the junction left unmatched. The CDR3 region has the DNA TGTGCCAGCAGTCCATGGAGCGGGAGTACAGATACGCAGTATTTT. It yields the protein CASSPWSGSTDTQYF.

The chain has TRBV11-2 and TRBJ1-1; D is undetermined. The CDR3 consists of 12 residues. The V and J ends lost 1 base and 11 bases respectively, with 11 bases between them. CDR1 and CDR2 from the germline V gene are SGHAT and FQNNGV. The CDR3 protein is CASSLGWAVAFF. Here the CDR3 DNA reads TGTGCCAGCAGCTTAGGATGGGCAGTGGCTTTCTTT.

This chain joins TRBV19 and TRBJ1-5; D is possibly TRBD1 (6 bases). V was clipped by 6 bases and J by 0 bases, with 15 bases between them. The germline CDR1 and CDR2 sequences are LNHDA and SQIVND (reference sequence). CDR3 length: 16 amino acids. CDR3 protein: CASSNEGQNSNQPQHF. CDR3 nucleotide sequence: TGTGCCAGTAGCAATGAAGGACAGAATAGCAATCAGCCCCAGCATTTT. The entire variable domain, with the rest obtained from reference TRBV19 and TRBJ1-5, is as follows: DGGITQSPKYLFRKEGQNVTLSCEQNLNHDAMYWYRQDPGQGLRLIYYSQIVNDFQKGDIAEGYSVSREKKESFPLTVTSAQKNPTAFYLCASSNEGQNSNQPQHFGDGTRLSIL.

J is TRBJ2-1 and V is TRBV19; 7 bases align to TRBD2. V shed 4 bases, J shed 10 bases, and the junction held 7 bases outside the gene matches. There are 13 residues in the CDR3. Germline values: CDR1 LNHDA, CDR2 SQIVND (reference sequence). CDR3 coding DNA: TGTGCCAGTAGTACCCGACTAGCTGGGGAGCAGTTCTTC. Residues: CASSTRLAGEQFF.

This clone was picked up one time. The CDR3 bases are TGTGCCTGGACAAACCGGGACTGGTCCTCCTACGAGCAGTACTTC. It translates to CAWTNRDWSSYEQYF. The chain carries TRBV30 and TRBJ2-7, with D maybe TRBD2 (6 bases). The CDR3 runs to 15 residues. The V end lost 4 bases, the J end lost 0 bases, and 16 bases lay between the germline ends. Germline V lookup: CDR1 GTSNPN, CDR2 SVGIG (reference sequence).

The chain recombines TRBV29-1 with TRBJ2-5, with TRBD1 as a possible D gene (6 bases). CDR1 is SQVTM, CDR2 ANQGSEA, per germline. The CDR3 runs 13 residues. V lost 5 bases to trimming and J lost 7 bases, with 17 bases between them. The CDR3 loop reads CSVHRTAKGTQYF. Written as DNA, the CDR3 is TGCAGCGTTCACCGGACAGCAAAGGGGACCCAGTACTTC. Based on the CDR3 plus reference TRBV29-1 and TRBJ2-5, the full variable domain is SAVISQKPSRDICQRGTSLTIQCQVDSQVTMMFWYRQQPGQSLTLIATANQGSEATYESGFVIDKFPISRPNLTFSTLTVSNMSPEDSSIYLCSVHRTAKGTQYFGPGTRLLVL.

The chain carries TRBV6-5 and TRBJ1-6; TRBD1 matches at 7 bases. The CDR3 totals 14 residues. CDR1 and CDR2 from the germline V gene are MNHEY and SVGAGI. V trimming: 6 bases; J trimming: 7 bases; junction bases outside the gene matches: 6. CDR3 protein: CASRKTGPNSPLHF. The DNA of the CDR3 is TGTGCCAGCAGAAAGACAGGGCCCAATTCACCCCTCCACTTT.

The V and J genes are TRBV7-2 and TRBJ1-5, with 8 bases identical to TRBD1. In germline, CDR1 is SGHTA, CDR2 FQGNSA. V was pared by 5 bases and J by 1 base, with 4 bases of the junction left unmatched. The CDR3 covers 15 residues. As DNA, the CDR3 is TGTGCCAGCAGCCCACACAGGGGGAGCAATCAGCCCCAGCATTTT. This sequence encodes CASSPHRGSNQPQHF. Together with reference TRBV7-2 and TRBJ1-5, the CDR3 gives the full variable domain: GAGVSQSPSNKVTEKGKDVELRCDPISGHTALYWYRQSLGQGLEFLIYFQGNSAPDKSGLPSDRFSAERTGGSVSTLTIQRTQQEDSAVYLCASSPHRGSNQPQHFGDGTRLSIL.

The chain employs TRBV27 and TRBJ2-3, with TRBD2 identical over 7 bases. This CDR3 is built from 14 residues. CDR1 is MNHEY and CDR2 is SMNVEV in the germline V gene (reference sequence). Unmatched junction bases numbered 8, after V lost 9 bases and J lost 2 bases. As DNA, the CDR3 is TGTGCCAGTACGGGGGACTACGACACAGATACGCAGTATTTT. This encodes CASTGDYDTDTQYF.

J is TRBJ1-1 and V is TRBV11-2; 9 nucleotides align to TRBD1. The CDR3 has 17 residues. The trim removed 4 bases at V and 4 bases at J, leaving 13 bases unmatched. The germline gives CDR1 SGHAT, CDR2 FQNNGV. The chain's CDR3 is CASSSLLIDRGTTEAFF. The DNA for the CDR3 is TGTGCCAGCAGCTCTCTCTTAATCGACAGGGGGACCACTGAAGCTTTCTTT.

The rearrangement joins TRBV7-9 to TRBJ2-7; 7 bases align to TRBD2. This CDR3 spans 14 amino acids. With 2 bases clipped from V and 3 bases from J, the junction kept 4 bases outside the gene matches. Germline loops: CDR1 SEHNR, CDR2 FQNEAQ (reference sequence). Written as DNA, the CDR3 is TGTGCCAGCAGCTTAACGGGAGGAGTCTACGAGCAGTACTTC. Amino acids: CASSLTGGVYEQYF.

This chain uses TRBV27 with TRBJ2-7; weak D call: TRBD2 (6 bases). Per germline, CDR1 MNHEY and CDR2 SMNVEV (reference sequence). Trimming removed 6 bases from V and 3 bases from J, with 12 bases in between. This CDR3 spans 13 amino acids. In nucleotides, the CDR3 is TGTGCCAGCAGGCGGGACTCTGACTACGAGCAGTACTTC. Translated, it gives CASRRDSDYEQYF.

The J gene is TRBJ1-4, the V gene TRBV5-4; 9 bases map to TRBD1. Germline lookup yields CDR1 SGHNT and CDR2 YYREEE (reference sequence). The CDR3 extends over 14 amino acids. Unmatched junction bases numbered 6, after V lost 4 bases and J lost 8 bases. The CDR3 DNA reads TGTGCCAGCAGCATACAGGGGGCTGGGGAAAAACTGTTTTTT. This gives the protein CASSIQGAGEKLFF.

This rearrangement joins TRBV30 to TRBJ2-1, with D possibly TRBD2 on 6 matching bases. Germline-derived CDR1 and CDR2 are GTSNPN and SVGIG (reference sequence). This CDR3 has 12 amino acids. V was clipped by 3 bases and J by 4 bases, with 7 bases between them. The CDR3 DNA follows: TGTGCCTGGAGCGGGACTTACAATGAGCAGTTCTTC. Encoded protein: CAWSGTYNEQFF.

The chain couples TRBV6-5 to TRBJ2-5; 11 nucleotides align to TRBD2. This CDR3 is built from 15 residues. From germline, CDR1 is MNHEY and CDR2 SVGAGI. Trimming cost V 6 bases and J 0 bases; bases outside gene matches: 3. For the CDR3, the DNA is TGTGCCAGCAGATTAGCGGGAGGGTACCAAGAGACCCAGTACTTC. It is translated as CASRLAGGYQETQYF.

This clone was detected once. In nucleotides, the CDR3 is TGTGCCAGCAGCTCCGGACGGGGAAAGCAGTTCTTC. It is translated as CASSSGRGKQFF. The chain couples TRBV5-4 to TRBJ2-1; weak D call: TRBD2 (5 bases). Germline V gene sequence: CDR1 SGHNT, CDR2 YYREEE (reference sequence). The CDR3 has 12 amino acids. V lost 3 bases and J 11 bases, leaving 12 bases between the germline ends.

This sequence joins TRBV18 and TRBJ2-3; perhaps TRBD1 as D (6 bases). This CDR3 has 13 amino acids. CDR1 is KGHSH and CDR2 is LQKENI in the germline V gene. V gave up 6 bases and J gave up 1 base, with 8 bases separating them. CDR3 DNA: TGTGCCAGCTCGGCAGGGGGCACAGATACGCAGTATTTT. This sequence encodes CASSAGGTDTQYF.

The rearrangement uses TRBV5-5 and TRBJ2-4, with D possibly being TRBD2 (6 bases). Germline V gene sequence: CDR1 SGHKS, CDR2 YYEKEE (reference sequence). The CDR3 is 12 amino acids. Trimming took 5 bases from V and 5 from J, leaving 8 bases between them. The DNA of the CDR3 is TGTGCCAGCAGGGGGGGAGAAAACATTCAGTACTTC. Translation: CASRGGENIQYF.

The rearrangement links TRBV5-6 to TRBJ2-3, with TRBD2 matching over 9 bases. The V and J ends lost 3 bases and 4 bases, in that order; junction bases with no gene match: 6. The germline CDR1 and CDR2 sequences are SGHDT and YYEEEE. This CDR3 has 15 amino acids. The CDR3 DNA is TGTGCCAGCAGCTCTATAGCGGGAGCGCCAGATACGCAGTATTTT. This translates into CASSSIAGAPDTQYF.

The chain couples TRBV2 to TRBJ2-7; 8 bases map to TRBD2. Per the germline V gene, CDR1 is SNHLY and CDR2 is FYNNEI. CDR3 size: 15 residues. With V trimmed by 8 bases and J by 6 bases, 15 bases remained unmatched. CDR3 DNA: TGTGCCAGCCGACGGACCCGGGAGGGCCTCGGCGAGCAGTACTTC. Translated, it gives CASRRTREGLGEQYF.

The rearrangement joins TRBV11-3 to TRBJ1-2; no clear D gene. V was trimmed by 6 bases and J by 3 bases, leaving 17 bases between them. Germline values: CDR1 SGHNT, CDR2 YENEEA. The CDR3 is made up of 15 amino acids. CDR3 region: CASSPANAGYYGYTF. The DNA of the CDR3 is TGTGCCAGCAGTCCTGCTAATGCGGGGTACTATGGCTACACCTTC.

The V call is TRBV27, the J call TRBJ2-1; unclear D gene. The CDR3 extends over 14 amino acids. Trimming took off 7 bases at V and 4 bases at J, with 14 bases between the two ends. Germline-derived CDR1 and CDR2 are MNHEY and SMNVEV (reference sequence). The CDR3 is CASTPRERYNEQFF. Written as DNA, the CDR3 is TGTGCCAGCACCCCCCGAGAGAGGTACAATGAGCAGTTCTTC.

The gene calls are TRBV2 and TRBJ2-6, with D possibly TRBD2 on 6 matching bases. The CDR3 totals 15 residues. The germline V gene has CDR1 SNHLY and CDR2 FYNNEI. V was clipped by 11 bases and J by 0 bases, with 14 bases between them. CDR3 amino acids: CASREQNSGANVLTF. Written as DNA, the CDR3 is TGTGCCTCACGGGAGCAGAACTCTGGGGCCAACGTCCTGACTTTC.